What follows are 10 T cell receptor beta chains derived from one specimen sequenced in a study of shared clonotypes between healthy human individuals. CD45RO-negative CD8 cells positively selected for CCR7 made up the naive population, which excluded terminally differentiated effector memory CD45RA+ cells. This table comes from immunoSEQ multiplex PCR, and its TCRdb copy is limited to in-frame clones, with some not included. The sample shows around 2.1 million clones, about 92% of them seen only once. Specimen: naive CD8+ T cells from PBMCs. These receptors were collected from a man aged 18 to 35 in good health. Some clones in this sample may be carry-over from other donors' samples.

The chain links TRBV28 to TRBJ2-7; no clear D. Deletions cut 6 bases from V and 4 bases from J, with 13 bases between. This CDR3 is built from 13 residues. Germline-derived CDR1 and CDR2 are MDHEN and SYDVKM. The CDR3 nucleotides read TGTGCCAGCAGCCAACAATTAGTTTACGAGCAGTACTTC. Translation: CASSQQLVYEQYF.

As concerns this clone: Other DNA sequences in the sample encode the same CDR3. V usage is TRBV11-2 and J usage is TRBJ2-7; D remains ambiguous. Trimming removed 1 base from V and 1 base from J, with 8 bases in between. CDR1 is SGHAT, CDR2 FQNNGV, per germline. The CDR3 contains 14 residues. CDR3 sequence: CASSLVGRSYEQYF. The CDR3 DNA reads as TGTGCCAGCAGCTTAGTGGGCCGGTCCTACGAGCAGTACTTC.

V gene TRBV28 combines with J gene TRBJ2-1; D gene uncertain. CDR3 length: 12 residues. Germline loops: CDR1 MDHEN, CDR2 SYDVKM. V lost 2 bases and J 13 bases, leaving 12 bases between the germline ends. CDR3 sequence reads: CASSLIAQDQFF. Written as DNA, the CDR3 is TGTGCCAGCAGTTTAATCGCCCAGGATCAGTTCTTC.

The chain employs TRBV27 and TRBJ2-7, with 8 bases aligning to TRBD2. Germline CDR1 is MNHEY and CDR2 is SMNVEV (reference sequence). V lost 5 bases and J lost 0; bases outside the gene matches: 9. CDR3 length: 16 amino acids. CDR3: CASSPLAGLVSYEQYF. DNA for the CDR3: TGTGCCAGCAGTCCGTTAGCGGGGCTTGTCTCCTACGAGCAGTACTTC.

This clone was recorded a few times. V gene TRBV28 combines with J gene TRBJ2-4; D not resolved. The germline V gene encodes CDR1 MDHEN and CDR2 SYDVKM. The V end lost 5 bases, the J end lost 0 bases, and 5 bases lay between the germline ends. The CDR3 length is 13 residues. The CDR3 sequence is CASSRLAKNIQYF. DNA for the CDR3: TGTGCCAGCAGTCGACTAGCCAAAAACATTCAGTACTTC. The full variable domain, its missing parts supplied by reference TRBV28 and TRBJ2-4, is DVKVTQSSRYLVKRTGEKVFLECVQDMDHENMFWYRQDPGLGLRLIYFSYDVKMKEKGDIPEGYSVSREKKERFSLILESASTNQTSMYLCASSRLAKNIQYFGAGTRLSVL.

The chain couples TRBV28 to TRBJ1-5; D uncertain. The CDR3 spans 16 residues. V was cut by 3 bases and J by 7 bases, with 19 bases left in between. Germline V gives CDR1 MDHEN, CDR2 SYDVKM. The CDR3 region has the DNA TGTGCCAGCAGTTTTATTTCAGATCGATTGGAACAGCCCCAGCATTTT. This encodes CASSFISDRLEQPQHF.

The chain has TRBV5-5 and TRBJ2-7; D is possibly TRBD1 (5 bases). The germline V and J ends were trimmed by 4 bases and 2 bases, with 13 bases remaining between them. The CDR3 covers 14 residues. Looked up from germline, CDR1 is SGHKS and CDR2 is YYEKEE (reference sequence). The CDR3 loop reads CASSTGHLTYEQYF. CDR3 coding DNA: TGTGCCAGCAGCACCGGACACCTGACCTACGAGCAGTACTTC. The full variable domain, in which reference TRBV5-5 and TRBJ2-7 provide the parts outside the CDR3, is DAGVTQSPTHLIKTRGQQVTLRCSPISGHKSVSWYQQVLGQGPQFIFQYYEKEERGRGNFPDRFSARQFPNYSSELNVNALLLGDSALYLCASSTGHLTYEQYFGPGTRLTVT.

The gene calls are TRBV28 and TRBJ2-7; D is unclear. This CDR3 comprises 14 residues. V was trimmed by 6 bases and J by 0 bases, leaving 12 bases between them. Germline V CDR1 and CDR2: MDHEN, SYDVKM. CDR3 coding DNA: TGTGCCAGCAGCTCTATCTCGATCTCCTACGAGCAGTACTTC. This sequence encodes CASSSISISYEQYF.

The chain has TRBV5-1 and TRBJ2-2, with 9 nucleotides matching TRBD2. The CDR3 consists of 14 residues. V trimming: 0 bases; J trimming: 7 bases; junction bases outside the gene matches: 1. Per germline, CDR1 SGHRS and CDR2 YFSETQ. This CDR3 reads CASSLASGDGELFF. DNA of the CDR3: TGCGCCAGCAGCTTGGCTAGCGGGGACGGGGAGCTGTTTTTT.

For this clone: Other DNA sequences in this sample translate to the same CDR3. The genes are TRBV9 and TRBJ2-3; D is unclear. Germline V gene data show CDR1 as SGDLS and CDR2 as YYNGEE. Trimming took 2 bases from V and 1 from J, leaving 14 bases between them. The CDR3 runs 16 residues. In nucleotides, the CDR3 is TGTGCCAGCAGCGTGGGCACGTCGTCGGGCACAGATACGCAGTATTTT. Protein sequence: CASSVGTSSGTDTQYF.